This TCR beta chain was obtained from a study of T cell responses to AZD1222 COVID-19 vaccine. The CDR3 sequence is 17 residues long. Trimming shortened V by 0 bases and J by 3 bases, and 15 bases separated the two germline ends. CDR1 and CDR2 from the germline V gene are LNHDA and SQIVND (reference sequence). Findings and limits, study-wide: At 160-218 and 743-854, vaccine-associated CD4 TCRs were dominant, and they spanned spike. White British people made up most donors, females outnumbered males, and clonal diversity was possibly underestimated. Close to half of spike-specific TCRs reportedly recognize unmutated variant regions. Rises in breadth and depth of Spike-specific TCRs came after two AZD1222 doses.

Some clones are missing from TCRdb's copy, which holds only in-frame ones; the method was immunoSEQ multiplex PCR. The table shows 160,000 or so clones, with approximately 91% occurring only once. Of note for this clone: No antigen is known for it.

Here the sequenced sample was peripheral blood, taken on day 0 of AZD1222 vaccination. The rearrangement links TRBV19 to TRBJ1-5, with a weak D call TRBD1 (6 bases). This TCR derives from an adult in good health. The CDR3 bases are TGTGCCAGTAGTATAGATCGGGCAGGGGATATCAATCAGCCCCAGCATTTT. Amino acid sequence: CASSIDRAGDINQPQHF.